This entry describes one TCR beta chain. Its specificity is unknown. Germline CDR1 and CDR2: LNHDA and SQIVND (reference sequence). CDR3 size: 13 residues. V dropped 4 bases and J dropped 9 bases, with 15 bases sitting between them. As to time point: newly diagnosed, previously untreated cHL patient sample. The data stem from a study of PD-1 blockade in classical Hodgkin lymphoma. Study-wide findings and caveats: It was reported that newly diagnosed patients had less baseline TCR diversity than healthy donors.

Some clones are missing from TCRdb's copy, which holds only in-frame ones; the method was immunoSEQ multiplex PCR. The sample lists around 30,000 clones, approximately 89% occurring once. This chain connects TRBV19 to TRBJ2-5; D call uncertain. The receptor was isolated from a human donor with classical Hodgkin lymphoma. The sequencing sample was made of peripheral blood mononuclear cells (PBMCs). Here the CDR3 reads CASSSGSRVAQYF. In DNA, the CDR3 is TGTGCCAGTAGTAGTGGATCAAGGGTGGCCCAGTACTTC.